This T cell receptor (beta chain) was observed in a study of blood T cell repertoires in COVID-19. For the study at large: COVID-19 samples collected from the United States, Italy and Spain covered acute and convalescent phases.

Original processing notes: Amplification of reference gene primers was used by the study to estimate nucleated cell counts. This table comes from immunoSEQ multiplex PCR, and its TCRdb copy is limited to in-frame clones, with some not included. Clone size and V and J calls were adopted from that table, with D and trimming inferred from the DNA. The table includes 110,000 to 150,000 clones, roughly 91% detected once. V was clipped by 2 bases and J by 9 bases, with 14 bases between them. The CDR3 contains 14 residues. Germline loops: CDR1 SGHTA, CDR2 FQGNSA. The sample comprised peripheral blood. The V and J genes are TRBV7-2 and TRBJ1-3, with D possibly TRBD1 on 5 matching bases. This clonotype was obtained from a man aged 55 to 70 with active or convalescent COVID-19. In nucleotides, the CDR3 is TGTGCCAGCAGCTTAAGGGACGGCGGGGTCACCATATATTTT. Its translation: CASSLRDGGVTIYF. Full variable domain (remainder filled in from reference TRBV7-2 and TRBJ1-3): GAGVSQSPSNKVTEKGKDVELRCDPISGHTALYWYRQSLGQGLEFLIYFQGNSAPDKSGLPSDRFSAERTGGSVSTLTIQRTQQEDSAVYLCASSLRDGGVTIYFGEGSWLTVV.